Sequencing of this T cell receptor (beta chain) was carried out in a study of cytomegalovirus exposure and HLA in healthy donors. There are 16 residues in the CDR3. Germline CDR1 is SGHVS and CDR2 is FNYEAQ. V trimming: 5 bases; J trimming: 7 bases; junction bases outside the gene matches: 11. The primer mix had 60 Vbeta and 13 Jbeta primers. Generated by immunoSEQ multiplex PCR, the TCRdb table keeps only in-frame clones and is missing some. The sample gives tens of thousands of clones, roughly 67% of which show up once; around 2.5% is in the top ten. Study-level points and caveats: For most TCR beta V segments, an earlier analysis put the productive rate at about 90% or about 30% of the time. Across HLA loci, a later analysis found differing TCR association rates, with DRB1 most and HLA-C fewest. The authors enumerated 164 TCR beta chains as linked to cytomegalovirus. Most TCRs appeared rarely, but some public TCRs recurred in many donors.

This clone appeared a few times. Antigen specificity is unknown. The rearrangement joins TRBV7-6 to TRBJ2-1, with TRBD1 matching 10 bases. The receptor comes from a human donor in good health. Sequencing was done on a sample of PBMCs. DNA of the CDR3: TGTGCCAGCAGCCCCGAACCGGGACAGGGGAAGAATGAGCAGTTCTTC. It translates to CASSPEPGQGKNEQFF. The variable domain in full, completed from reference TRBV7-6 and TRBJ2-1, reads GAGVSQSPRYKVTKRGQDVALRCDPISGHVSLYWYRQALGQGPEFLTYFNYEAQQDKSGLPNDRFSAERPEGSISTLTIQRTEQRDSAMYRCASSPEPGQGKNEQFFGPGTRLTVL.